This entry is about one TCR beta chain. The data were taken from a study of response to subunit inactivated influenza vaccine. The CDR3 totals 15 residues. V lost 7 bases and J lost 5; bases outside the gene matches: 7. The V gene's germline CDR1 is MNHNS and CDR2 SASEGT. TCRdb re-analysed the RT-PCR reads in MiXCR, keeping a single row per CDR3 protein. The repertoire includes about 180,000 distinct CDR3 sequences, nearly 9.5% of them detected once, and approximately 11% sits in the top ten. The V call is TRBV6-1, the J call TRBJ2-1; TRBD2 matches at 11 bases. The specimen was non-naive T cells sorted from PBMCs, collected on the day of vaccination. The receptor was isolated from a man over 45 who received an inactivated influenza vaccine. Written as DNA, the CDR3 is TGTGCCAGCAAAGTTAGCGGGGGGGTGCACAATGAGCAGTTCTTC. Translating it yields CASKVSGGVHNEQFF.